These T cell receptor beta chains were read from a single sample in a study of cytomegalovirus exposure and HLA in healthy donors. TCRdb's table, derived via immunoSEQ multiplex PCR, lists solely in-frame clones and lacks some. This sample carries over 55,000 clones, around 87% of them seen once, and the ten largest clones take 1.4% to 1.5%. Sequenced sample: PBMCs. These receptors were obtained from a man aged 18 to 30 in good health and CMV-seronegative. Both conserved end residues are part of each CDR3. A D gene is named only where the DNA matches it firmly. Clone size is not always given. Where it is, it says once, few, many or a class for expanded clones.

J: TRBJ1-5; D: TRBD1; V: TRBV6-1; size: -; CDR3: CASSEGPGGFQPQHF; DNA: TGTGCCAGCAGTGAAGGTCCAGGGGGCTTTCAGCCCCAGCATTTT
J: TRBJ1-5; D: -; V: TRBV28; size: few; CDR3: CAARKRGQYNQPQHF; DNA: TGTGCCGCCCGAAAAAGAGGACAGTACAATCAGCCCCAGCATTTT
J: TRBJ2-1; D: -; V: TRBV10-2; size: -; CDR3: CASSNTGSGNEQFF; DNA: TGCGCCAGCAGTAATACAGGGTCGGGCAATGAGCAGTTCTTC
J: TRBJ1-2; D: -; V: TRBV6-1; size: -; CDR3: CASSSLGGLNYGYTF; DNA: TGTGCCAGCAGTTCCTTAGGGGGTCTTAACTATGGCTACACCTTC
J: TRBJ2-7; D: -; V: TRBV28; size: -; CDR3: CASSLQTGSEQYF; DNA: TGTGCCAGCAGTTTACAAACAGGGAGTGAGCAGTACTTC
J: TRBJ1-1; D: -; V: TRBV28; size: -; CDR3: CASSLWAGANTEAFF; DNA: TGTGCCAGCAGTTTATGGGCAGGCGCGAACACTGAAGCTTTCTTT
J: TRBJ2-3; D: TRBD1; V: TRBV5-4; size: few; CDR3: CASSINRGSSTDTQYF; DNA: TGTGCCAGCAGCATAAACAGGGGATCAAGCACAGATACGCAGTATTTT
J: TRBJ1-4; D: -; V: TRBV5-1; size: -; CDR3: CASSFTGEKLFF; DNA: TGCGCCAGCAGTTTTACAGGGGAAAAACTGTTTTTT
J: TRBJ1-1; D: TRBD1; V: TRBV15; size: -; CDR3: CATSTRTGRYTEAFF; DNA: TGTGCCACCAGCACACGGACAGGGAGATACACTGAAGCTTTCTTT
J: TRBJ2-7; D: -; V: TRBV5-6; size: -; CDR3: CASSFPGHSYEQYF; DNA: TGTGCCAGCAGCTTCCCTGGACACTCCTACGAGCAGTACTTC
J: TRBJ2-2; D: TRBD1; V: TRBV28; size: -; CDR3: CASSWDRFNTGELFF; DNA: TGTGCCAGCAGTTGGGACAGGTTTAACACCGGGGAGCTGTTTTTT
J: TRBJ2-5; D: TRBD2; V: TRBV5-4; size: once; CDR3: CASSPATSGQETQYF; DNA: TGTGCCAGCAGCCCGGCGACTAGCGGGCAAGAGACCCAGTACTTC
J: TRBJ2-7; D: -; V: TRBV30; size: -; CDR3: CAWSDREGGEQYF; DNA: TGTGCCTGGAGTGATAGGGAAGGGGGCGAGCAGTACTTC
J: TRBJ2-3; D: TRBD2; V: TRBV5-4; size: -; CDR3: CASSDPSGGGDTQYF; DNA: TGTGCCAGCAGCGACCCGAGCGGGGGAGGAGATACGCAGTATTTT
J: TRBJ1-6; D: -; V: TRBV27; size: -; CDR3: CASSFGDEGSPLHF; DNA: TGTGCCAGCAGTTTTGGCGATGAGGGATCACCCCTCCACTTT
J: TRBJ1-3; D: TRBD1; V: TRBV4-1; size: -; CDR3: CASSRLQGRGNTIYF; DNA: TGCGCCAGCAGCCGCTTACAGGGGAGGGGAAACACCATATATTTT
J: TRBJ2-7; D: TRBD1; V: TRBV6-5; size: -; CDR3: CASSYGTGEDYEQYF; DNA: TGTGCCAGCAGTTACGGGACAGGGGAAGACTACGAGCAGTACTTC
J: TRBJ2-7; D: TRBD1; V: TRBV9; size: -; CDR3: CASSATGLYEQYF; DNA: TGTGCCAGCAGCGCGACAGGGCTCTACGAGCAGTACTTC
J: TRBJ2-7; D: -; V: TRBV4-1; size: -; CDR3: CASSQDGGYSYEQYF; DNA: TGCGCCAGCAGCCAAGATGGAGGGTACTCCTACGAGCAGTACTTC
J: TRBJ2-5; D: -; V: TRBV6-5; size: few; CDR3: CASSYHPEETQYF; DNA: TGTGCCAGCAGTTACCATCCAGAAGAGACCCAGTACTTC
J: TRBJ1-1; D: TRBD1; V: TRBV2; size: few; CDR3: CASSDLGQLNTEAFF; DNA: TGTGCCAGCAGTGACCTGGGACAGCTGAACACTGAAGCTTTCTTT
J: TRBJ2-7; D: TRBD2; V: TRBV29-1; size: -; CDR3: CSVWQGGKQYF; DNA: TGCAGCGTTTGGCAGGGAGGGAAGCAGTACTTC
J: TRBJ1-2; D: -; V: TRBV21-1; size: -; CDR3: CASSLGEGVHGYTF; DNA: TGTGCCAGCAGCTTAGGGGAAGGGGTCCATGGCTACACCTTC
J: TRBJ2-1; D: TRBD2; V: TRBV28; size: -; CDR3: CASRERGPPEQFF; DNA: TGTGCCAGCCGTGAGCGGGGCCCTCCTGAGCAGTTCTTC
J: TRBJ2-7; D: TRBD1; V: TRBV27; size: -; CDR3: CASSFTPDRGEQYF; DNA: TGTGCCAGCAGTTTCACCCCGGACAGGGGAGAGCAGTACTTC
J: TRBJ2-5; D: TRBD2; V: TRBV7-9; size: -; CDR3: CASSFGLAGGRETQYF; DNA: TGTGCCAGCAGCTTTGGACTAGCGGGGGGGCGAGAGACCCAGTACTTC
J: TRBJ1-5; D: -; V: TRBV7-8; size: -; CDR3: CASSPSGGGYNQPQHF; DNA: TGTGCCAGCAGCCCCTCGGGGGGGGGTTACAATCAGCCCCAGCATTTT
J: TRBJ2-5; D: TRBD2; V: TRBV7-6; size: -; CDR3: CASSLPGGVETQYF; DNA: TGTGCCAGCAGTTTACCGGGAGGGGTAGAGACCCAGTACTTC
J: TRBJ2-7; D: TRBD1; V: TRBV29-1; size: -; CDR3: CSVEGGVADRLGYEQYF; DNA: TGCAGCGTTGAGGGTGGGGTGGCGGACAGGCTAGGGTACGAGCAGTACTTC
J: TRBJ2-3; D: TRBD2; V: TRBV9; size: -; CDR3: CASSATSLLTDTQYF; DNA: TGTGCCAGCAGCGCGACTAGCCTATTAACAGATACGCAGTATTTT
J: TRBJ1-2; D: -; V: TRBV27; size: -; CDR3: CASSSSSGGYTF; DNA: TGTGCCAGCAGTTCCTCGTCAGGGGGCTACACCTTC
J: TRBJ2-1; D: -; V: TRBV19; size: once; CDR3: CASSIVLAGATGEQFF; DNA: TGTGCCAGTAGTATAGTACTGGCGGGGGCCACGGGTGAGCAGTTCTTC
J: TRBJ2-5; D: -; V: TRBV13; size: -; CDR3: CASSSGGPGAQYF; DNA: TGTGCCAGCAGCTCGGGGGGCCCGGGGGCCCAGTACTTC
J: TRBJ2-7; D: -; V: TRBV11-1; size: -; CDR3: CASSPSSYEQYF; DNA: TGTGCCAGCAGCCCTAGCTCCTACGAGCAGTACTTC
J: TRBJ1-2; D: -; V: TRBV7-2; size: -; CDR3: CASSSDAWGVYTF; DNA: TGTGCCAGCAGCTCGGACGCTTGGGGGGTCTACACCTTC
J: TRBJ2-3; D: TRBD2; V: TRBV6-4; size: few; CDR3: CASSEIAGGTDTQYF; DNA: TGTGCCAGCAGTGAAATAGCGGGGGGGACAGATACGCAGTATTTT
J: TRBJ1-5; D: TRBD1; V: TRBV5-6; size: -; CDR3: CASSVDRGFPNQPQHF; DNA: TGTGCCAGCAGCGTGGACAGGGGGTTTCCTAATCAGCCCCAGCATTTT
J: TRBJ1-1; D: TRBD1; V: TRBV5-4; size: -; CDR3: CASSSPPGQGYTEAFF; DNA: TGTGCCAGCAGCTCGCCTCCGGGACAGGGGTACACTGAAGCTTTCTTT
J: TRBJ1-1; D: -; V: TRBV30; size: -; CDR3: CAREGPRSTEAFF; DNA: TGTGCCAGGGAGGGCCCGCGCAGCACTGAAGCTTTCTTT
J: TRBJ2-5; D: -; V: TRBV5-4; size: -; CDR3: CASSLATYETQYF; DNA: TGTGCCAGCAGCTTGGCCACATATGAGACCCAGTACTTC
J: TRBJ1-1; D: -; V: TRBV18; size: once; CDR3: CASSPPGANTEAFF; DNA: TGTGCCAGCTCACCACCGGGGGCGAACACTGAAGCTTTCTTT
J: TRBJ2-4; D: TRBD1; V: TRBV29-1; size: once; CDR3: CSGKSGTGRNIQYF; DNA: TGCAGCGGAAAATCCGGGACAGGGAGAAACATTCAGTACTTC
J: TRBJ1-6; D: TRBD1; V: TRBV11-2; size: -; CDR3: CASSPQVQGARSSHF; DNA: TGTGCCAGCAGCCCGCAGGTGCAGGGGGCGAGGTCTAGCCACTTT